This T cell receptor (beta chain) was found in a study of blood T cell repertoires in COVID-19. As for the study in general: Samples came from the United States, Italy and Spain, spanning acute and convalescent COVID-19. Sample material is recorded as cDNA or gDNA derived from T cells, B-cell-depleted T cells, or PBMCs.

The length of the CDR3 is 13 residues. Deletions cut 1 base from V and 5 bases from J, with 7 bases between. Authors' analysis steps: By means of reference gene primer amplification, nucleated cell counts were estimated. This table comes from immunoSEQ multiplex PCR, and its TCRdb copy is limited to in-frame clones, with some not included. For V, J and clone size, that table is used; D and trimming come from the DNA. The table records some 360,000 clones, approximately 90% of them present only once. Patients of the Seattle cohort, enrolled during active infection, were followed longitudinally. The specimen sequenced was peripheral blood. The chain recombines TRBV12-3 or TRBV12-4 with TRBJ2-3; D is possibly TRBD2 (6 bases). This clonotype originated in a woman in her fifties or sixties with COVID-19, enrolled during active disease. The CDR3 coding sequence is TGTGCCAGCAGTTTAGTGGGGGGAGATACGCAGTATTTT. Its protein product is CASSLVGGDTQYF.